A single sample gave rise to the 20 T cell receptor beta chains below, sequenced in a study of STAT3 mutations in large granular lymphocyte leukemia. General observations from the study: Every T-cell large granular lymphocyte leukemia patient had at least one immunodominant TCR beta clonotype.

For these TCRs, the target antigens are not known. Clones were read by immunoSEQ multiplex PCR, and TCRdb kept only the in-frame ones, dropping some. This sample has 40,000 to 50,000 clones, with 80% to 90% found just once. The sequencing sample was made of PBMCs. Source of these receptors: a human donor with T large granular lymphocyte leukemia. Some clones in this sample may be carry-over from other donors' samples.

This clone was detected only a few times. This chain uses TRBV2 with TRBJ2-5; 9 bases agree with TRBD1. V lost 7 bases to trimming and J lost 6 bases; unmatched junction nucleotides: 9. The CDR3 extends over 14 amino acids. CDR1 is SNHLY and CDR2 is FYNNEI in the germline V gene. The CDR3 DNA reads TGTGCCAGCACCTGGGGGACAGGGAGGCAGACCCAGTACTTC. This translates into CASTWGTGRQTQYF.

In this sample, this clone turned up a few times. The chain recombines TRBV30 with TRBJ1-5; 7 bases agree with TRBD1. J gave up 0 bases and V 3 bases, and 8 bases lay outside the gene matches. Germline-derived CDR1 and CDR2 are GTSNPN and SVGIG (reference sequence). There are 16 residues in the CDR3. This CDR3 reads CAWSEETGRSNQPQHF. The DNA of the CDR3 is TGTGCCTGGAGCGAAGAGACAGGGCGTAGCAATCAGCCCCAGCATTTT. Full variable domain (rest looked up from reference TRBV30 and TRBJ1-5): SQTIHQWPATLVQPVGSPLSLECTVEGTSNPNLYWYRQAAGRGLQLLFYSVGIGQISSEVPQNLSASRPQDRQFILSSKKLLLSDSGFYLCAWSEETGRSNQPQHFGDGTRLSIL.

The V gene is TRBV28, the J gene TRBJ1-5; D unresolved. Germline CDR1 MDHEN, CDR2 SYDVKM. The CDR3 extends over 12 amino acids. Trimming cost V 4 bases and J 7 bases, with 8 bases left between them. CDR3 region: CASSSTRQPQHF. DNA of the CDR3: TGTGCCAGCAGTTCGACCCGACAGCCCCAGCATTTT.

This chain links TRBV5-1 with TRBJ1-4; a weak D match, TRBD1 (5 bases). This CDR3 contains 15 residues. CDR1 is SGHRS, CDR2 YFSETQ, per germline. The V end was cut by 1 base, the J end by 6 bases, with 13 bases between. CDR3 in amino acids: CASSLLGEPDEKLFF. Written as DNA, the CDR3 is TGCGCCAGCAGCTTGCTAGGGGAACCTGATGAAAAACTGTTTTTT.

The V and J genes are TRBV5-8 and TRBJ2-3; the D call may be TRBD1 or TRBD2 (5 bases each). The CDR3 contains 17 residues. Germline lookup yields CDR1 SGHTS and CDR2 YDEGEE. V gave up 0 bases and J gave up 1 base, with 15 bases separating them. This CDR3 is CASSLAFRGRGTDTQYF. In DNA form, the CDR3 reads TGTGCCAGCAGCTTGGCTTTTCGGGGACGCGGCACAGATACGCAGTATTTT.

The chain uses TRBV4-1 and TRBJ1-1; no reliable D call. Germline assignment: CDR1 MGHRA and CDR2 YSYEKL. There are 17 residues in the CDR3. V was pared by 3 bases and J by 1 base, with 18 bases between. In DNA, the CDR3 is TGCGCCAGCAGCCAGTACCTTGGGGAAGGTGGGAACACTGAAGCTTTCTTT. The encoded protein is CASSQYLGEGGNTEAFF.

The rearrangement joins TRBV28 to TRBJ1-2; the D gene is possibly TRBD1 (5 bases). Trimming left V 6 bases short and J 8 bases short, with 10 bases between. From germline, CDR1 is MDHEN and CDR2 SYDVKM. CDR3 size: 11 residues. The CDR3 is CASRGGMGYTF. DNA of the CDR3: TGTGCCAGCAGGGGGGGAATGGGCTACACCTTC.

The chain uses TRBV7-9 and TRBJ1-1; the D is unclear. The CDR3 is made up of 18 amino acids. Trimming left V 5 bases short and J 4 bases short, with 26 bases between. Germline V CDR1 and CDR2: SEHNR, FQNEAQ (reference sequence). CDR3 sequence: CASSPILAVGRESTEAFF. In DNA, the CDR3 is TGTGCCAGCAGCCCTATTCTCGCAGTTGGGCGGGAGAGCACTGAAGCTTTCTTT.

Here the CDR3 DNA reads TGTGCCATAGGACGGTGGAATGAAAAACTGTTTTTT. Translating gives CAIGRWNEKLFF. The chain is built from TRBV2 and TRBJ1-4, with D unresolved. Between the trimmed V and J ends, which lost 10 bases and 5 bases, there was a span of 11 bases. Germline V CDR1 and CDR2: SNHLY, FYNNEI. The CDR3 consists of 12 residues. Based on the CDR3 plus reference TRBV2 and TRBJ1-4, the full variable domain is EPEVTQTPSHQVTQMGQEVILRCVPISNHLYFYWYRQILGQKVEFLVSFYNNEISEKSEIFDDQFSVERPDGSNFTLKIRSTKLEDSAMYFCAIGRWNEKLFFGSGTQLSVL.

The chain carries TRBV5-1 and TRBJ2-7, with 7 bases aligning to TRBD1. CDR1 SGHRS and CDR2 YFSETQ come from the germline V gene. The CDR3 covers 16 residues. J lost 0 bases, V lost 2 bases, and 8 bases had no gene match. The CDR3 spells CASSFGSGQSSYEQYF. The DNA for the CDR3 is TGCGCCAGCAGCTTCGGCTCGGGACAGAGCTCCTACGAGCAGTACTTC. Based on the CDR3 plus reference TRBV5-1 and TRBJ2-7, the full variable domain is KAGVTQTPRYLIKTRGQQVTLSCSPISGHRSVSWYQQTPGQGLQFLFEYFSETQRNKGNFPGRFSGRQFSNSRSEMNVSTLELGDSALYLCASSFGSGQSSYEQYFGPGTRLTVT.

V usage is TRBV4-2 and J usage is TRBJ1-2; TRBD1 might be the D (6 bases). Germline CDR1 LGHNA, CDR2 YNFKEQ. The CDR3 runs to 15 residues. Trimming removed 1 base at V and 4 bases at J, with 13 bases between. The CDR3 DNA sequence: TGTGCCAGCAGCCAAGGGAGGACAGCACCCTATGGCTACACCTTC. It is translated as CASSQGRTAPYGYTF.

This clone was seen a handful of times. This chain connects TRBV2 to TRBJ2-5; 10 bases agree with TRBD1. The ends lost 6 bases at V and 4 bases at J; junction bases unmatched: 2. The germline gives CDR1 SNHLY, CDR2 FYNNEI. The CDR3 runs to 13 residues. The CDR3 DNA reads TGTGCCAGCAGGGGGGACAGGGGAGAGACCCAGTACTTC. As protein: CASRGDRGETQYF.

This rearrangement joins TRBV5-1 to TRBJ2-3, with TRBD2 matching over 12 bases. Germline CDR1 SGHRS, CDR2 YFSETQ. The CDR3 has 16 residues. The ends lost 1 base at V and 6 bases at J; junction bases unmatched: 6. The CDR3 spells CASSLTSGGPPDTQYF. CDR3 sequence (DNA): TGCGCCAGCAGCTTGACTAGCGGGGGGCCACCCGATACGCAGTATTTT.

Only a few counts were recorded for this clone. V is TRBV2 and J is TRBJ1-3; no clear D gene. V lost 4 bases and J 12 bases, leaving 10 bases between the germline ends. Germline CDR1 is SNHLY and CDR2 is FYNNEI. This CDR3 is built from 11 residues. CDR3 protein: CASSVRVSIYF. For the CDR3, the DNA is TGTGCCAGCAGTGTCCGGGTCAGCATATATTTT.

In this sample, this clone turned up a few times. The chain couples TRBV10-3 to TRBJ2-6, with TRBD1 matching over 8 bases. CDR1 ENHRY and CDR2 SYGVKD come from the germline V gene. The CDR3 extends over 14 amino acids. V lost 10 bases, J lost 4 bases, and 6 bases stayed unmatched. The CDR3 region has the DNA TGTGCCACCTCGGGACAGGCGGGGGCCAACGTCCTGACTTTC. Protein: CATSGQAGANVLTF.

The gene calls are TRBV6-1 and TRBJ2-5; D is perhaps TRBD2 (5 bases). Trimming cost V 3 bases and J 1 base, with 18 bases left between them. This CDR3 is 17 amino acids long. Germline values: CDR1 MNHNS, CDR2 SASEGT. In nucleotides, the CDR3 is TGTGCCAGCAGTGATCAGGATCCCCCGCGGGTCCAAGAGACCCAGTACTTC. It encodes CASSDQDPPRVQETQYF.

The V gene is TRBV2, the J gene TRBJ1-5; TRBD1 matches 7 bases. The CDR3 contains 15 residues. The trim removed 4 bases at V and 4 bases at J, leaving 7 bases unmatched. In germline, CDR1 is SNHLY, CDR2 FYNNEI. The CDR3 sequence is CASSGRQGHNQPQHF. The CDR3 region has the DNA TGTGCCAGCAGTGGGAGACAGGGCCATAATCAGCCCCAGCATTTT.

The chain combines TRBV25-1 with TRBJ1-2; D is uncertain. Looked up from germline, CDR1 is MGHDK and CDR2 is SYGVNS. CDR3 length: 11 amino acids. Trimming shortened V by 3 bases and J by 3 bases, and 2 bases separated the two germline ends. The CDR3 reads CASSDHYGYTF. In nucleotides, the CDR3 is TGTGCCAGCAGTGATCACTATGGCTACACCTTC.

The chain combines TRBV4-3 with TRBJ1-2, with D hard to call. V was pared by 0 bases and J by 4 bases, with 9 bases between. Per germline, CDR1 LGHNA and CDR2 YSLEER. The CDR3 runs to 14 residues. The CDR3: CASSQDVEGYGYTF. In nucleotides, the CDR3 is TGCGCCAGCAGCCAAGATGTGGAGGGCTATGGCTACACCTTC.

The chain uses TRBV7-9 and TRBJ1-6; D gene uncertain. Germline CDR1 reads SEHNR; CDR2 reads FQNEAQ (reference sequence). This CDR3 is built from 16 residues. Trimming stripped 5 bases from V and 4 bases from J, with 15 bases between. As DNA, the CDR3 is TGTGCCAGCAGCGTAACGGTCGCAGCGTATAATTCACCCCTCCACTTT. It translates to CASSVTVAAYNSPLHF.